These 22 T cell receptor beta chains originate from one sample sequenced in a study of T cell responses to AZD1222 COVID-19 vaccine. Libraries were prepared by immunoSEQ multiplex PCR; TCRdb keeps only in-frame clonotypes and omits some of them. The sample has 100,000 to 150,000 clones; about nine tenths are singletons. Sequenced material: peripheral blood, taken on day 0 of AZD1222 vaccination. The receptors derive from an adult in good health.

The V gene is TRBV11-3, the J gene TRBJ2-2, with 7 nucleotides matching TRBD2. In germline, CDR1 is SGHNT, CDR2 YENEEA. The CDR3 runs 14 residues. The V segment lost 3 bases and the J segment 7 bases; nucleotides outside the gene matches: 5. The CDR3 DNA is TGTGCCAGCAGCTTTGGGGGGGAACACGGGGAGCTGTTTTTT. Encoded protein: CASSFGGEHGELFF. The full variable domain, completed using reference TRBV11-3 and TRBJ2-2, is EAGVVQSPRYKIIEKKQPVAFWCNPISGHNTLYWYLQNLGQGPELLIRYENEEAVDDSQLPKDRFSAERLKGVDSTLKIQPAELGDSAVYLCASSFGGEHGELFFGEGSRLTVL.

The gene calls are TRBV4-1 and TRBJ2-7, with 9 bases lining up with TRBD2. Germline loops: CDR1 MGHRA, CDR2 YSYEKL. V was pared by 0 bases and J by 2 bases, with 2 bases of the junction left unmatched. The CDR3 contains 15 residues. The DNA for the CDR3 is TGCGCCAGCAGCCAAGATCCTAGCGGGACCTACGAGCAGTACTTC. Translation: CASSQDPSGTYEQYF.

This clone showed up just a few times. The rearrangement links TRBV19 to TRBJ2-3, with TRBD1 as a possible D gene (6 bases). V dropped 5 bases and J dropped 9 bases, with 24 bases sitting between them. The length of the CDR3 is 16 residues. Germline loops: CDR1 LNHDA, CDR2 SQIVND (reference sequence). This chain's CDR3 is CASSSLTQTGKGTQYF. In DNA form, the CDR3 reads TGTGCCAGTAGTTCCCTCACCCAGACAGGAAAGGGCACGCAGTATTTT. The full variable domain, with the rest looked up from reference TRBV19 and TRBJ2-3, is DGGITQSPKYLFRKEGQNVTLSCEQNLNHDAMYWYRQDPGQGLRLIYYSQIVNDFQKGDIAEGYSVSREKKESFPLTVTSAQKNPTAFYLCASSSLTQTGKGTQYFGPGTRLTVL.

The chain is built from TRBV5-1 and TRBJ1-1; weak D call: TRBD1 (5 bases). The CDR3 is 15 residues long. V was clipped by 4 bases and J by 4 bases, with 17 bases between them. The V gene's germline CDR1 is SGHRS and CDR2 YFSETQ. The CDR3 DNA sequence: TGCGCCAGCAGCGCCGGGATGCAGGGCGGCACTGAAGCTTTCTTT. Amino acid sequence: CASSAGMQGGTEAFF.

This clone was counted between two and nine times. V and J are TRBV18 and TRBJ1-1; D may be TRBD1 (6 bases). Trimming stripped 2 bases from V and 2 bases from J, with 18 bases between. Germline CDR1 and CDR2: KGHSH and LQKENI. The CDR3 loop spans 17 amino acids. The CDR3 region is CASSPFGGEVANTEAFF. The CDR3 coding sequence is TGTGCCAGCTCACCATTCGGGGGCGAGGTGGCAAACACTGAAGCTTTCTTT.

The chain recombines TRBV27 with TRBJ2-7, with D possibly being TRBD1 (5 bases). The length of the CDR3 is 15 residues. Looked up from germline, CDR1 is MNHEY and CDR2 is SMNVEV (reference sequence). V lost 0 bases and J lost 3, with 12 bases in between. CDR3 protein: CASSLSRDSRYEQYF. The DNA of the CDR3 is TGTGCCAGCAGTTTATCCCGAGACAGTCGCTACGAGCAGTACTTC.

This CDR3 reads CASSRPQGAHHSNQPQHF. The CDR3 nucleotides read TGTGCCAGCAGTCGACCACAGGGGGCACACCATAGCAATCAGCCCCAGCATTTT. This chain uses TRBV27 with TRBJ1-5; 9 bases line up with TRBD1. From germline, CDR1 is MNHEY and CDR2 SMNVEV (reference sequence). CDR3 length: 18 amino acids. V shed 5 bases and J 0 bases; nucleotides not matched to a gene: 11.

In the case of this clone: One end of the junction is discordant with germline, which a read error may explain. CDR3 DNA: TGTGCTAGCAGCCGAGGTCGGGGTCAGCCCCAGCATTTT. It specifies CASSRGRGQPQHF. This chain uses TRBV7-7 with TRBJ1-5; D ambiguous. This CDR3 has 13 amino acids. Germline V gives CDR1 SSHAT, CDR2 FNYEAQ (reference sequence).

The chain employs TRBV7-2 and TRBJ2-1; D is uncertain. Deletions cut 4 bases from V and 7 bases from J, with 11 bases between. Germline V gives CDR1 SGHTA, CDR2 FQGNSA. The CDR3 has 13 amino acids. This CDR3 is CASSSHQKNEQFF. The CDR3 nucleotides are TGTGCCAGCAGCTCCCATCAGAAGAATGAGCAGTTCTTC.

The V gene is TRBV7-9, the J gene TRBJ2-1, with D possibly called TRBD1 or TRBD2 (6 bases each). This CDR3 has 13 amino acids. V lost 9 bases and J lost 7, with 16 bases in between. Germline CDR1 reads SEHNR; CDR2 reads FQNEAQ (reference sequence). CDR3 bases: TGTGCCAGTAGAAGGGGGGCCGGGAATGAGCAGTTCTTC. Translated: CASRRGAGNEQFF.

This chain uses TRBV2 with TRBJ2-2, with 7 nucleotides matching TRBD1. Germline CDR1 is SNHLY and CDR2 is FYNNEI. Trimming at V came to 5 bases and at J to 1 base, leaving 1 base not matched to a gene. There are 14 residues in the CDR3. For the CDR3, the DNA is TGTGCCAGCAGTAGGACAGGGAACACCGGGGAGCTGTTTTTT. This translates into CASSRTGNTGELFF.

The table lists this clone with a count of one. Other nucleotide sequences from this sample produce the same CDR3. V usage is TRBV5-1 and J usage is TRBJ2-7; TRBD1 matches at 9 bases. The germline V gene encodes CDR1 SGHRS and CDR2 YFSETQ. The CDR3 is 14 amino acids. The V segment lost 4 bases and the J segment 6 bases; nucleotides outside the gene matches: 8. The CDR3 protein is CASSAGQGGGEQYF. The CDR3 DNA sequence: TGCGCCAGCAGCGCGGGACAGGGAGGCGGCGAGCAGTACTTC.

V is TRBV6-5 and J is TRBJ1-4; no clear D. Trimming removed 5 bases from V and 0 bases from J, with 7 bases in between. The CDR3 is 14 amino acids. Germline-derived CDR1 and CDR2 are MNHEY and SVGAGI. The CDR3 protein is CASSHSATNEKLFF. CDR3 bases: TGTGCCAGCAGTCACAGCGCAACTAATGAAAAACTGTTTTTT.

The chain carries TRBV11-2 and TRBJ2-5; 8 nucleotides agree with TRBD1. After removal of 5 bases from V and 4 bases from J, the junction contained 3 bases not matched to a gene. This CDR3 region has 13 residues. Germline V gene lookup returns CDR1 SGHAT and CDR2 FQNNGV. CDR3 sequence: CASSPDRAETQYF. Here the CDR3 DNA reads TGTGCCAGCAGCCCGGACAGGGCAGAGACCCAGTACTTC.

Only one count was recorded for this clone. The chain links TRBV25-1 to TRBJ1-6; D might be TRBD1 (5 bases). The germline V gene has CDR1 MGHDK and CDR2 SYGVNS. This CDR3 region has 15 residues. V was cut by 3 bases and J by 7 bases, with 13 bases left in between. The CDR3 is CASSEGPPPNSPLHF. In DNA, the CDR3 is TGTGCCAGCAGTGAGGGGCCGCCGCCCAATTCACCCCTCCACTTT.

The V call is TRBV11-2, the J call TRBJ1-4, with TRBD1 identical over 7 bases. The CDR3 has 15 amino acids. With V trimmed by 1 base and J by 4 bases, 3 bases remained unmatched. CDR1 is SGHAT, CDR2 FQNNGV, per germline. CDR3 nucleotides: TGTGCCAGCAGCTTAGGGACAGGCATTAATGAAAAACTGTTTTTT. Its protein product is CASSLGTGINEKLFF.

The rearrangement uses TRBV27 and TRBJ1-2; D unresolved. CDR1 is MNHEY, CDR2 SMNVEV, per germline (reference sequence). With 2 bases removed from V and 0 bases from J, the gap between germline ends came to 4 bases. The CDR3 sequence is 13 residues long. The CDR3 loop reads CASSLGSNYGYTF. In DNA, the CDR3 is TGTGCCAGCAGTTTAGGTTCTAACTATGGCTACACCTTC.

The chain links TRBV29-1 to TRBJ1-3; no reliable D call. The CDR3 is 12 amino acids. V was cut by 1 base and J by 4 bases, with 5 bases left in between. Germline V gene lookup returns CDR1 SQVTM and CDR2 ANQGSEA. The CDR3 loop reads CSVEANGNTIYF. The CDR3 DNA follows: TGCAGCGTTGAAGCCAACGGAAACACCATATATTTT.

The chain employs TRBV14 and TRBJ1-1; tentatively, D is TRBD1 (5 bases). Between the trimmed V and J ends, which lost 4 bases and 3 bases, there was a span of 15 bases. CDR1 is SGHDN, CDR2 FVKESK, per germline. CDR3 length: 15 amino acids. CDR3 sequence: CASSPRDGYDTEAFF. CDR3 nucleotide sequence: TGTGCCAGCAGCCCCCGGGACGGGTATGACACTGAAGCTTTCTTT.

The chain is built from TRBV4-1 and TRBJ2-2; D is unclear. V dropped 5 bases and J dropped 0 bases, with 10 bases sitting between them. The CDR3 has 15 residues. The germline gives CDR1 MGHRA, CDR2 YSYEKL. The CDR3 sequence is CASSFSSANTGELFF. The CDR3 DNA sequence: TGCGCCAGCAGCTTCTCATCCGCGAACACCGGGGAGCTGTTTTTT.

J is TRBJ1-4 and V is TRBV21-1. TRBV21-1 constitutes a pseudogene. The CDR3 extends over 12 amino acids. CDR3 protein: CASSKDYRRVFF. In nucleotides, the CDR3 is TGTGCCAGCAGCAAAGACTATCGGAGGGTGTTTTTT.

V and J are TRBV5-1 and TRBJ2-5, with a tentative D call TRBD2 (5 bases). CDR3 length: 14 residues. Germline CDR1 is SGHRS and CDR2 is YFSETQ. V dropped 0 bases and J dropped 2 bases, with 8 bases sitting between them. As DNA, the CDR3 is TGCGCCAGCAGCTTGGCTCCGGGGCAAGAGACCCAGTACTTC. Translating it yields CASSLAPGQETQYF. Combining the CDR3 with reference TRBV5-1 and TRBJ2-5 gives the whole variable domain KAGVTQTPRYLIKTRGQQVTLSCSPISGHRSVSWYQQTPGQGLQFLFEYFSETQRNKGNFPGRFSGRQFSNSRSEMNVSTLELGDSALYLCASSLAPGQETQYFGPGTRLLVL.